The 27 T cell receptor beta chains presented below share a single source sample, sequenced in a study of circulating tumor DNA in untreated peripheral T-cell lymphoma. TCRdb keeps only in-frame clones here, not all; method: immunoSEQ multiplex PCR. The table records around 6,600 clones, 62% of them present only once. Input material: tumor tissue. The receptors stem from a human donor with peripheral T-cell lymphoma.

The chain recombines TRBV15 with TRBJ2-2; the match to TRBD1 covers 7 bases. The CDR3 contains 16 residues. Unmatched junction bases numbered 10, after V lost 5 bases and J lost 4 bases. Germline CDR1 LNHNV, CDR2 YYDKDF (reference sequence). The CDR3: CATSGADRTATGELFF. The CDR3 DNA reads TGTGCCACCAGCGGCGCGGACAGGACAGCCACCGGGGAGCTGTTTTTT.

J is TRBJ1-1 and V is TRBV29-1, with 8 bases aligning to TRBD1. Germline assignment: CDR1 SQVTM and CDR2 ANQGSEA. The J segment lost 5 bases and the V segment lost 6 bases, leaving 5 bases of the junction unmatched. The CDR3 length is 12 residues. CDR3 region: CSVRTGRTEAFF. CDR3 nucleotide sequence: TGCAGCGTGCGGACAGGGCGGACTGAAGCTTTCTTT.

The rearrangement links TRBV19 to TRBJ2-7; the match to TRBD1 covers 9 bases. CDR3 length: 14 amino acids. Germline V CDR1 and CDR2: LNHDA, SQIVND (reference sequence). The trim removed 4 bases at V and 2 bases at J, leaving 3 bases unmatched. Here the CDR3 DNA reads TGTGCCAGTAGTAGATGGACAGGGGCCTACGAGCAGTACTTC. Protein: CASSRWTGAYEQYF.

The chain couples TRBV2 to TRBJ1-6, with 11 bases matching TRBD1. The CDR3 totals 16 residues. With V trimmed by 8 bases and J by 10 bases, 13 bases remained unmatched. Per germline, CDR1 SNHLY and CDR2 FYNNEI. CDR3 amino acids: CASSGGLGTGGSPLHF. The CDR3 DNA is TGTGCCAGCTCCGGGGGTCTAGGGACAGGGGGATCACCCCTCCACTTT.

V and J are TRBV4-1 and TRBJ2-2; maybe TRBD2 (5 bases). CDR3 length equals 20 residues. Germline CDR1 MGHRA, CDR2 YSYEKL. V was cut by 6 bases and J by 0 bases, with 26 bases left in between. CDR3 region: CASRPKYVGLADANTGELFF. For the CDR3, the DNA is TGCGCCAGCAGACCCAAATATGTTGGTCTAGCCGACGCGAACACCGGGGAGCTGTTTTTT.

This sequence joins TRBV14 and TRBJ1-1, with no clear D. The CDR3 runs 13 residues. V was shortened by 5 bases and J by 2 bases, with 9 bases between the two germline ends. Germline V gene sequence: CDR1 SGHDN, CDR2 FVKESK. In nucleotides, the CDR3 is TGTGCCAGCAGCAGGTGGGTCAACACTGAAGCTTTCTTT. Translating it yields CASSRWVNTEAFF.

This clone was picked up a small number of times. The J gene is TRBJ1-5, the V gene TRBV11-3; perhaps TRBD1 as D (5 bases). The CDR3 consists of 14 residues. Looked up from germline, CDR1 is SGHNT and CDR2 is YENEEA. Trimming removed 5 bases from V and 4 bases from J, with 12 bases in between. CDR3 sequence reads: CASSTPGGNQPQHF. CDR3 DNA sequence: TGTGCCAGCAGCACCCCGGGGGGGAATCAGCCCCAGCATTTT.

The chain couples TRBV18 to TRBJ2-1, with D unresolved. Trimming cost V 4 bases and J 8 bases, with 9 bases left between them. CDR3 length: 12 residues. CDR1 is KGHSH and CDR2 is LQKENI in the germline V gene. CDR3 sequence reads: CASSRYGDEQFF. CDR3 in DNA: TGTGCCAGCTCACGTTATGGAGATGAGCAGTTCTTC. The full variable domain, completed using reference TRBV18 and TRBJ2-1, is NAGVMQNPRHLVRRRGQEARLRCSPMKGHSHVYWYRQLPEEGLKFMVYLQKENIIDESGMPKERFSAEFPKEGPSILRIQQVVRGDSAAYFCASSRYGDEQFFGPGTRLTVL.

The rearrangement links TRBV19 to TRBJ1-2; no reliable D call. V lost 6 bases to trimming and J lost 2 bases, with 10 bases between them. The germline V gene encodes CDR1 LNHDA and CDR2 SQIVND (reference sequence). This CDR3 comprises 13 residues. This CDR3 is CASRGSGNYGYTF. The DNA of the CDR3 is TGTGCCAGTAGAGGGTCCGGGAACTATGGCTACACCTTC.

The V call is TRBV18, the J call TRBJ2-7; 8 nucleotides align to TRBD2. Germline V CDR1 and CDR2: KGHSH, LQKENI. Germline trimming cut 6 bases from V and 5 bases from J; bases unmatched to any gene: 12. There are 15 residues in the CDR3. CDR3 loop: CASSPRTSQTHEQYF. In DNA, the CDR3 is TGTGCCAGCTCCCCCCGGACTAGCCAGACCCACGAGCAGTACTTC.

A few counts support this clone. The CDR3 DNA sequence: TGTGCCAGCAGCTTAAATCCCGGGAACACCGGGGAGCTGTTTTTT. This gives the protein CASSLNPGNTGELFF. The chain employs TRBV11-3 and TRBJ2-2; the D is unclear. Germline-derived CDR1 and CDR2 are SGHNT and YENEEA. This CDR3 comprises 15 residues. The ends were cut back, 2 bases at V and 1 base at J, with 8 bases in the middle.

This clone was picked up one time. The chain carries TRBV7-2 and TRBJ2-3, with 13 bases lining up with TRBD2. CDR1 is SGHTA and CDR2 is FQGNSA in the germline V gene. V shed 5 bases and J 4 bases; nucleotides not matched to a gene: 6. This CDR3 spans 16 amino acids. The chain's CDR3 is CASSLRLAGGPDTQYF. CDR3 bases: TGTGCCAGCAGCCTACGACTAGCGGGAGGTCCAGATACGCAGTATTTT.

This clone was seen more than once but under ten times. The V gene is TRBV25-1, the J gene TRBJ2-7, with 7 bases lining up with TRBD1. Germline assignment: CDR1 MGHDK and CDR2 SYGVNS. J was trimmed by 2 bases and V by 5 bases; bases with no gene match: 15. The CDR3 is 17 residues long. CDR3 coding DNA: TGTGCCAGCAGTTGGGAAACGGACAGGCGGTGGACCTACGAGCAGTACTTC. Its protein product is CASSWETDRRWTYEQYF.

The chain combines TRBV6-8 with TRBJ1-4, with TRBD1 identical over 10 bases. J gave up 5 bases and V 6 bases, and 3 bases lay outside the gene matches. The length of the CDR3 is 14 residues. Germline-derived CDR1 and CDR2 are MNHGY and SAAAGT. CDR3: CASREGQGNEKLFF. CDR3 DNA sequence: TGTGCCAGCAGGGAGGGACAGGGGAATGAAAAACTGTTTTTT.

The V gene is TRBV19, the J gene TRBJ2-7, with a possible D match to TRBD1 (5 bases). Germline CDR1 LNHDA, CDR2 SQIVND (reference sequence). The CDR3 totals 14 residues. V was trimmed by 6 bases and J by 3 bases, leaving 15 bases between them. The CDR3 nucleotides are TGTGCCAGTAGCATCCTAGTGGGGCACTACGAGCAGTACTTC. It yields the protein CASSILVGHYEQYF. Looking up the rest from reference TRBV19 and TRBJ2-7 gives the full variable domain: DGGITQSPKYLFRKEGQNVTLSCEQNLNHDAMYWYRQDPGQGLRLIYYSQIVNDFQKGDIAEGYSVSREKKESFPLTVTSAQKNPTAFYLCASSILVGHYEQYFGPGTRLTVT.

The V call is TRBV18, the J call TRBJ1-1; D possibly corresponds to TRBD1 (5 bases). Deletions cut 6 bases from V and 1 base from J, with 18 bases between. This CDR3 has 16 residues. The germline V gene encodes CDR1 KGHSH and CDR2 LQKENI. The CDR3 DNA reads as TGTGCCAGCTCGGACACCCGGGGCAGGAAGAACACTGAAGCTTTCTTT. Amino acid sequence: CASSDTRGRKNTEAFF.

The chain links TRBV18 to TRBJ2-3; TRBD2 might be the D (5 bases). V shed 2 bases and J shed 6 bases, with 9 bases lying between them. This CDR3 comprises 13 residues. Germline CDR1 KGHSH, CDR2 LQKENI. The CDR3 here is CASSPIPGDTQYF. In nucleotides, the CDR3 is TGTGCCAGCTCACCAATCCCGGGGGATACGCAGTATTTT.

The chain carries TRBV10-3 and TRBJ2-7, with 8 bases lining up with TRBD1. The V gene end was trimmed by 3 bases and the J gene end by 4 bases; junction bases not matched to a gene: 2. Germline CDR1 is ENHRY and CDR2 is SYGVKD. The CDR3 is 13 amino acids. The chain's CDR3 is CAISDRDRYEQYF. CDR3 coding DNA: TGTGCCATCAGTGACCGGGACAGGTACGAGCAGTACTTC.

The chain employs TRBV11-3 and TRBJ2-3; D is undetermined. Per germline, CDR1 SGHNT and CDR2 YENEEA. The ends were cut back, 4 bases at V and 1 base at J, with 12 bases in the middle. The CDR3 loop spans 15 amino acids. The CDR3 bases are TGTGCCAGCAGCTCAACTAAGTTGGGCACAGATACGCAGTATTTT. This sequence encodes CASSSTKLGTDTQYF.

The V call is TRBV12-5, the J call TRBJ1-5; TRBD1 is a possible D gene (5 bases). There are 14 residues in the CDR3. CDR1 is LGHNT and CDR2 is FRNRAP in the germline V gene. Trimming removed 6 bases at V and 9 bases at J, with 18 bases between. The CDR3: CASGPDSFRWPQHF. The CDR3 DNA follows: TGTGCTAGTGGACCCGACAGCTTTAGGTGGCCCCAGCATTTT.

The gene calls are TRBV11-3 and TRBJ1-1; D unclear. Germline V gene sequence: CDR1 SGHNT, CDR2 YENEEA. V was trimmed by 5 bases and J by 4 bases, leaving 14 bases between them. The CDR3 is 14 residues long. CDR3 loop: CASSATGLGTEAFF. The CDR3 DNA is TGTGCCAGCAGCGCGACGGGTTTAGGCACTGAAGCTTTCTTT.

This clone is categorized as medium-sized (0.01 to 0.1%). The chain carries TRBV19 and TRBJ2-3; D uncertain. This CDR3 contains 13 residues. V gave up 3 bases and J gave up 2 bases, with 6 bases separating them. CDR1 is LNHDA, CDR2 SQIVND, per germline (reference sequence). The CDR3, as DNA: TGTGCCAGTAGTATCCTTCTCACAGATACGCAGTATTTT. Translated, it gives CASSILLTDTQYF.

CDR3 coding DNA: TGCGCCAGCAGAACCGGGACAGAACCTTCACCCCTCCACTTT. The encoded protein is CASRTGTEPSPLHF. This chain links TRBV5-1 with TRBJ1-6; 7 positions agree with TRBD1. J gave up 9 bases and V 5 bases, and 8 bases lay outside the gene matches. This CDR3 is 14 amino acids long. Looked up from germline, CDR1 is SGHRS and CDR2 is YFSETQ.

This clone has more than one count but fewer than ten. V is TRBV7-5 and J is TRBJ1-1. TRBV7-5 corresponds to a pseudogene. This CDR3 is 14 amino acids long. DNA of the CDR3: TGTGCCAGCAGCCGAGGATCAGCCAACACTGAAGCTTTCTTT. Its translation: CASSRGSANTEAFF.

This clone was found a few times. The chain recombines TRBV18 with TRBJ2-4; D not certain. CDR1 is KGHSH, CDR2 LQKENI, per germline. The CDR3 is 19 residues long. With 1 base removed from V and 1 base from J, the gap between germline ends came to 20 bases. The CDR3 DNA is TGTGCCAGCTCACCACTCCGCCAGACCCAAGAGACGGCCAAAAACATTCAGTACTTC. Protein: CASSPLRQTQETAKNIQYF.

Here the CDR3 reads CASSTELAARGEQFF. For the CDR3, the DNA is TGTGCCAGTAGTACCGAACTAGCGGCACGGGGTGAGCAGTTCTTC. The chain joins TRBV19 to TRBJ2-1, with 8 bases matching TRBD2. This CDR3 region has 15 residues. Germline values: CDR1 LNHDA, CDR2 SQIVND (reference sequence). The junction had 11 bases not matched to a gene; V was cut back by 4 bases and J by 9 bases.

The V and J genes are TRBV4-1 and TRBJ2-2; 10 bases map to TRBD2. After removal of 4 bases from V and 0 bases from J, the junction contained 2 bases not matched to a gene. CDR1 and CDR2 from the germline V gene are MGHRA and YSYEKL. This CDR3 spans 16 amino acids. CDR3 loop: CASSRTSGANTGELFF. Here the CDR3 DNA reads TGCGCCAGCAGCCGGACTAGCGGAGCGAACACCGGGGAGCTGTTTTTT.